These T cell receptor beta chains were read from a single sample in a study of CD4 T cells in relation to SARS-CoV-2 and coronaviruses. Libraries were prepared by immunoSEQ multiplex PCR; TCRdb keeps only in-frame clonotypes and omits some of them. The sample has 16,000 or so clones, around 77% seen once; the top ten hold about 9.7%. Antigens for these TCRs are unknown. The specimen sequenced was CD4+ T cells from PBMCs, cultured in vitro. The origin of the receptors is a human donor in good health. CDR3s include the opening cysteine and the closing phenylalanine or tryptophan. Each record gives: V gene, J gene, clone size, D gene, CDR3 DNA, CDR3 protein. D genes are given only for firm matches. Clone size is given for some rows only: seen once, a few or many times, or a class if the clone is expanded.

V: TRBV14; J: TRBJ1-2; size: NA; D: NA; DNA: TGTGCCAGCAGCCAAGAAGCGACCGGCAGGGGAATAAACGGCTACACCTTC; CDR3: CASSQEATGRGINGYTF
V: TRBV30; J: TRBJ1-3; size: NA; D: NA; DNA: TGTGCCTGGAGTCTTGGACGGTTCTCTGGAAACACCATATATTTT; CDR3: CAWSLGRFSGNTIYF
V: TRBV9; J: TRBJ2-3; size: NA; D: NA; DNA: TGTGCCAGCAGCGTAGTCCGGGGCCGCACAGATACGCAGTATTTT; CDR3: CASSVVRGRTDTQYF
V: TRBV11-2; J: TRBJ2-7; size: NA; D: NA; DNA: TGTGCCAGCAGCAATGGGGCCGGCTACGAGCAGTACTTC; CDR3: CASSNGAGYEQYF
V: TRBV6-4; J: TRBJ2-1; size: NA; D: NA; DNA: TGTGCCAGCAGTGACTCGGTGGTAGCGCGGGGCTACAATGAGCAGTTCTTC; CDR3: CASSDSVVARGYNEQFF
V: TRBV28; J: TRBJ2-3; size: NA; D: NA; DNA: TGTGCCAGCAGTTTACCAGGGCCACCCGGCACAGATACGCAGTATTTT; CDR3: CASSLPGPPGTDTQYF
V: TRBV2; J: TRBJ2-3; size: medium-sized; D: TRBD2; DNA: TGTGCCAGCAGTTCTAGCGGGGCTAGCACAGATACGCAGTATTTT; CDR3: CASSSSGASTDTQYF
V: TRBV7-6; J: TRBJ2-6; size: NA; D: NA; DNA: TGTGCCAGCAGCTTCTCTGGGGCCAACGTCCTGACTTTC; CDR3: CASSFSGANVLTF
V: TRBV3-1/TRBV3-2; J: TRBJ2-1; size: NA; D: NA; DNA: TGTGCCAGCAGCCAAGATCTCAGGGGCGATGAGCAGTTCTTC; CDR3: CASSQDLRGDEQFF
V: TRBV12-3/TRBV12-4; J: TRBJ1-2; size: NA; D: NA; DNA: TGTGCCACCGGCGCAGATTCTAACTATGGCTACACCTTC; CDR3: CATGADSNYGYTF
V: TRBV7-9; J: TRBJ2-1; size: NA; D: NA; DNA: TGTGCCAGCAGCCTAGCCCTCCTCAATGAGCAGTTCTTC; CDR3: CASSLALLNEQFF
V: TRBV28; J: TRBJ1-1; size: NA; D: NA; DNA: TGTGCCAGCAGTTCAGTAGGGTACTCCGCGGGCACTGAAGCTTTCTTT; CDR3: CASSSVGYSAGTEAFF
V: TRBV29-1; J: TRBJ2-4; size: NA; D: TRBD1; DNA: TGCAGCGTTGACGGCGGGACAGGGGGCATCGGGAGCATTCAGTACTTC; CDR3: CSVDGGTGGIGSIQYF
V: TRBV9; J: TRBJ2-5; size: NA; D: NA; DNA: TGTGCCAGCAGCGTAGGGACGTCGCAAGAGACCCAGTACTTC; CDR3: CASSVGTSQETQYF
V: TRBV19; J: TRBJ2-4; size: NA; D: TRBD1; DNA: TGTGCCAGTAGTATCTCCGGGACAGGGGGCAGGAAAAACATTCAGTACTTC; CDR3: CASSISGTGGRKNIQYF
V: TRBV11-2; J: TRBJ1-2; size: once; D: NA; DNA: TGTGCCAGCAGCTTAGGTTTGACAGTCGAAAACTACTACACCTTC; CDR3: CASSLGLTVENYYTF
V: TRBV24-1; J: TRBJ2-7; size: NA; D: NA; DNA: TGTGCCACCAGTGATTCGCAATACGAGCAGTACTTC; CDR3: CATSDSQYEQYF
V: TRBV3-1/TRBV3-2; J: TRBJ2-7; size: NA; D: NA; DNA: TGTGCCAGCAGCCAAGGACCCTCCGGCTACGAGCAGTACTTC; CDR3: CASSQGPSGYEQYF
V: TRBV5-1; J: TRBJ2-3; size: NA; D: TRBD2; DNA: TGCGCCAGCAGGGATGGGACTAGCGGGGGCACAGATACGCAGTATTTT; CDR3: CASRDGTSGGTDTQYF
V: TRBV15; J: TRBJ1-1; size: NA; D: TRBD1; DNA: TGTGCCACCAGCAGTCGAACAGGGGCCGCGACTGAAGCTTTCTTT; CDR3: CATSSRTGAATEAFF
V: TRBV2; J: TRBJ1-2; size: NA; D: NA; DNA: TGTGCCAGCCATGGGGGGACGCGCTATGGCTACACCTTC; CDR3: CASHGGTRYGYTF
V: TRBV10-2; J: TRBJ1-5; size: medium-sized; D: TRBD1; DNA: TGCGCCAGCAGTTACACAGGGGATCAGCCCCAGCATTTT; CDR3: CASSYTGDQPQHF
V: TRBV19; J: TRBJ2-1; size: NA; D: TRBD2; DNA: TGTGCCAGTACTGCCGACCTTGGACTAGCGGGAGGGCCGTTCAGTGAGCAGTTCTTC; CDR3: CASTADLGLAGGPFSEQFF
V: TRBV5-1; J: TRBJ2-6; size: NA; D: NA; DNA: TGCGCCAGCAGCTTGGCCGTCAGCTCTGGGGCCAACGTCCTGACTTTC; CDR3: CASSLAVSSGANVLTF